The clone carrying this T cell receptor (beta chain) was detected a few times. The antigen remains unidentified. The data were taken from a study of vaccination and CD4 T cells after COVID-19. Study information: Sampling after COVID took place at a median of around 91 days (range 35 to 161) following diagnosis. Study-wide results and caveats: Relatively few convalescent patients were studied, without early post-infection timepoints.

Treatment specified: 10-day PBMC culture with coronavirus spike peptide pools or control peptides (ViraFEST assay). Researchers collected the unexposed donor's CD4+ T cells before the COVID-19 pandemic (2011-2018). The medium had half its volume replaced with fresh IL-2 medium on days 3 and 7. Trimming cost V 0 bases and J 8 bases, with 10 bases left between them. The CDR3 has 13 amino acids. Germline V lookup: CDR1 LGHNA, CDR2 YNFKEQ. An Oncomine TCR Beta short-read assay was used to sequence the DNA from cultured CD4+ T cells. CD4+ T cells were cultured, and genomic DNA was extracted from them. TCRdb passed the PCR reads through MiXCR, listing each CDR3 protein once. The repertoire holds 9,500 or so distinct CDR3 sequences, with less than 35% as singletons.

Sequencing used CD4+ T cells from blood, cultured in vitro. The chain employs TRBV4-2 and TRBJ1-2; D might be TRBD1 (5 bases). This receptor was obtained from a human donor in good health. CDR3 nucleotides: TGTGCCAGCAGCCAAGATTTGGGGACGGGCTACACCTTC. Residues: CASSQDLGTGYTF.